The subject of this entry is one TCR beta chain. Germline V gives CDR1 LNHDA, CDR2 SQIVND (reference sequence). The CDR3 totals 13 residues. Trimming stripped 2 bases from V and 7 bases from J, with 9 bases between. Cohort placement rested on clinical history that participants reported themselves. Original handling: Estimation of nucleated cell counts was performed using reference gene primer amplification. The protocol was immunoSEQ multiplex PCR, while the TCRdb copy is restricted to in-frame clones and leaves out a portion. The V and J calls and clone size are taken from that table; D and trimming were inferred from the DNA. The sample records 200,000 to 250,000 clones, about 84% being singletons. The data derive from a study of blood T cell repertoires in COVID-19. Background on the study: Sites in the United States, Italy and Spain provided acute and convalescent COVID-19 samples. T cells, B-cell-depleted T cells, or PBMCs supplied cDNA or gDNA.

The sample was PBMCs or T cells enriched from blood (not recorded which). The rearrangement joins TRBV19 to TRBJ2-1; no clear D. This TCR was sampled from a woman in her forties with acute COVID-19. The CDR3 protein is CASSIRKENEQFF. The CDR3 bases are TGTGCCAGTAGTATAAGGAAGGAGAATGAGCAGTTCTTC.